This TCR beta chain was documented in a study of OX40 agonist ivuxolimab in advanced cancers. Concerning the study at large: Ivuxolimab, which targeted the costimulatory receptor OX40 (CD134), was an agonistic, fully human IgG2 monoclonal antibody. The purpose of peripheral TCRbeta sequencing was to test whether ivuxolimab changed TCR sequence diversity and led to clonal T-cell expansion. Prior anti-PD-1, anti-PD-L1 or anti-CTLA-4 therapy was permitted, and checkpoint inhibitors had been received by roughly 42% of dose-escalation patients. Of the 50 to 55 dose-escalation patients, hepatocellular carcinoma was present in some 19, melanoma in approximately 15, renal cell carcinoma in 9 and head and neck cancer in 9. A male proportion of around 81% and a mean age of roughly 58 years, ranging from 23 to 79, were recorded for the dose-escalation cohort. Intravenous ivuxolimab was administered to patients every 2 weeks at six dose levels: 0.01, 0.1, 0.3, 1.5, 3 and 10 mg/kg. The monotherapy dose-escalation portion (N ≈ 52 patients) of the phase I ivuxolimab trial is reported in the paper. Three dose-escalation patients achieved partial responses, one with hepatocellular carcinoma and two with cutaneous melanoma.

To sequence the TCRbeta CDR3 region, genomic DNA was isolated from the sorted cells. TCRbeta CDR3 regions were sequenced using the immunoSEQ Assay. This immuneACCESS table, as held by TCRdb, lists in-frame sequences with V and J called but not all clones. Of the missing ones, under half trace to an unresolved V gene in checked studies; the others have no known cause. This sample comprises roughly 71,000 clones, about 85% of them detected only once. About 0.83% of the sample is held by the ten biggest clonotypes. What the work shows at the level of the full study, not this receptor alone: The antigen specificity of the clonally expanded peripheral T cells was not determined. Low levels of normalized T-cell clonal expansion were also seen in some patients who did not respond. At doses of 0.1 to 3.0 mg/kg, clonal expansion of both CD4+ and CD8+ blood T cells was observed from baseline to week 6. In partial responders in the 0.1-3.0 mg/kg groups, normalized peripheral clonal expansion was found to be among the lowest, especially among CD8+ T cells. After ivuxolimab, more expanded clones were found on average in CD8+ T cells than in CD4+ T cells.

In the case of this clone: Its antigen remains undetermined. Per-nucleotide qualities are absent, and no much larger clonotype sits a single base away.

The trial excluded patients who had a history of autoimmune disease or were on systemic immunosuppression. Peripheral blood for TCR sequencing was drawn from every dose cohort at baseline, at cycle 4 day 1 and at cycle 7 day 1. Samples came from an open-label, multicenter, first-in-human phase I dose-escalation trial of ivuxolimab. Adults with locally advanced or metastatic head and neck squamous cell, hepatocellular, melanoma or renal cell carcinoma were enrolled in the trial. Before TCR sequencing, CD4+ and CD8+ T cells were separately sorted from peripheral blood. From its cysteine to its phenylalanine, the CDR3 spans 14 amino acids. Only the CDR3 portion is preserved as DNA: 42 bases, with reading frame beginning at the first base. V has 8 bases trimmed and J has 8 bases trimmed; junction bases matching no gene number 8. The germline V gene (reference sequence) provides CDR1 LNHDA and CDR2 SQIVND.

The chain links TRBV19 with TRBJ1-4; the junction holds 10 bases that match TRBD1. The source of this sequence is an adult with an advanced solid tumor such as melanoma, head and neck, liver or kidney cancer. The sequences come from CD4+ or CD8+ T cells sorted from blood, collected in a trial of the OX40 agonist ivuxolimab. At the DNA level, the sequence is TGTGCCAGTTCCGAGGGACAGGGGCAAGAAAAACTGTTTTTT. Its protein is CASSEGQGQEKLFF.